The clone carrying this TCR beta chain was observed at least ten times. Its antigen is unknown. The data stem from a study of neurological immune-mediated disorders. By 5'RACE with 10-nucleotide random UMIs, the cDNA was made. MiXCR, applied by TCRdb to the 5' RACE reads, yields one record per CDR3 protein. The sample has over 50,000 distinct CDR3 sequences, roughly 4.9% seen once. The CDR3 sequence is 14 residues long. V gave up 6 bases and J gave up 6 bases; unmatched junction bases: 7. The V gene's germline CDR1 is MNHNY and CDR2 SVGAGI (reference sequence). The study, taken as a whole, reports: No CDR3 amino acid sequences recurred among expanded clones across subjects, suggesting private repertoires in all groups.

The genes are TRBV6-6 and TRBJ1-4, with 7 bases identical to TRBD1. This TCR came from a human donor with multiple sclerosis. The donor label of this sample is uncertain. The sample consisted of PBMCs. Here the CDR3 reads CASRRQGGDEKLFF. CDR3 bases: TGTGCCAGCAGACGACAGGGCGGGGATGAAAAACTGTTTTTT.